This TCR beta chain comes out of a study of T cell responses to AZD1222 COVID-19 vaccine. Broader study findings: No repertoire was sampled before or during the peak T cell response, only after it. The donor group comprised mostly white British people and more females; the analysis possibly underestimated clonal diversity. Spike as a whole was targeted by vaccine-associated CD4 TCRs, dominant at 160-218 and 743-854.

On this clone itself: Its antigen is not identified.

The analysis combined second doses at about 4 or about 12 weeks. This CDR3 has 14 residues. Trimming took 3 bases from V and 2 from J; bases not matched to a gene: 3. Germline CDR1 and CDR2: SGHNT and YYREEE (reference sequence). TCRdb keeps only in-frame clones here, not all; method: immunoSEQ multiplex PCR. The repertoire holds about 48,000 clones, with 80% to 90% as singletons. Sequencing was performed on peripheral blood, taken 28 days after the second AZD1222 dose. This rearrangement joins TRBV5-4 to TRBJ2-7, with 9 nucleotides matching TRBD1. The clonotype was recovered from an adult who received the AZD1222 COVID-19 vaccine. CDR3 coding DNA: TGTGCCAGCAGCTCGGACAGGGGCGCCTACGAGCAGTACTTC. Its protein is CASSSDRGAYEQYF.